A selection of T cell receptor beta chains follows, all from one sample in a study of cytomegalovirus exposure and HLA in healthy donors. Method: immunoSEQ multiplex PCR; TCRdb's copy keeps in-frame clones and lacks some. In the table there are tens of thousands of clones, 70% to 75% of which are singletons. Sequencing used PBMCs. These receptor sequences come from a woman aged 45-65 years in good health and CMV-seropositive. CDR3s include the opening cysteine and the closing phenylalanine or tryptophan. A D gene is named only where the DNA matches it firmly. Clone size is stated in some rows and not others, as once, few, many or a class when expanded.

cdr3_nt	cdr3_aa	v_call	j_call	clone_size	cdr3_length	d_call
TGTGCCAGCGCTGGACAGGCTAATCAGCCCCAGCATTTT	CASAGQANQPQHF	TRBV18	TRBJ1-5	-	13	TRBD1
TGTGCCAGCTCACCGAGTTCCCCGGGTCCTGAAGCTTTCTTT	CASSPSSPGPEAFF	TRBV18	TRBJ1-1	-	14	-
TGTGCCAGCAGTTTAGCCCTTTATCGCCAGACAGGGAGGACCGGGGAGCTGTTTTTT	CASSLALYRQTGRTGELFF	TRBV28	TRBJ2-2	-	19	-
TGTGCCAGCAGCCACTGGGACAGAAGCAATCAGCCCCAGCATTTT	CASSHWDRSNQPQHF	TRBV14	TRBJ1-5	-	15	TRBD1
TGTGCCAGCAGCTTACAGGGAACTAATGAAAAACTGTTTTTT	CASSLQGTNEKLFF	TRBV11-2	TRBJ1-4	-	14	-
TGTGCCAGCAGCTTAGTAAGCAAGACTAGCGGGGGGCGGGAAGATACGCAGTATTTT	CASSLVSKTSGGREDTQYF	TRBV7-9	TRBJ2-3	-	19	TRBD2
TGCGCCAGCAGCTTGGGGGACGGGGACAGGCCCCAGCATTTT	CASSLGDGDRPQHF	TRBV5-1	TRBJ1-5	-	14	TRBD1
TGCGCCAGCAGCCAAGCGGGATTGGGGGCTGGTCAGCCCCAGCATTTT	CASSQAGLGAGQPQHF	TRBV4-1	TRBJ1-5	once	16	-
TGCGCCAGCAGCCTGACAGTCCTTGAAAAACTGTTTTTT	CASSLTVLEKLFF	TRBV4-1	TRBJ1-4	-	13	-
TGTGCCAGCAGCGTAGGGGCTACACGGTCCTATGGCTACACCTTC	CASSVGATRSYGYTF	TRBV9	TRBJ1-2	-	15	-
TGCGCCAGCTGGGACACCGCCTCTGGGGCCAACGTCCTGACTTTC	CASWDTASGANVLTF	TRBV5-1	TRBJ2-6	few	15	-
TGTGCCAGCAGTTTAGAACTAGCGGGAGGCTACAATGAGCAGTTCTTC	CASSLELAGGYNEQFF	TRBV28	TRBJ2-1	-	16	TRBD2
TGTGCCAGCAGCGTGGACGGGGGAAACATTCAGTACTTC	CASSVDGGNIQYF	TRBV6-5	TRBJ2-4	-	13	-
TGTGCCAGCAGTGAACCACAGGGATTGGCCAAAAACATTCAGTACTTC	CASSEPQGLAKNIQYF	TRBV2	TRBJ2-4	-	16	-
TGCGCCAGCCGTAGACAGGGGGCAGATGAGCAGTTCTTC	CASRRQGADEQFF	TRBV4-1	TRBJ2-1	-	13	TRBD1
TGCGCCAGCAGCTCGGACAGGGGGGACAATGAGCAGTTCTTC	CASSSDRGDNEQFF	TRBV5-1	TRBJ2-1	-	14	TRBD1
TGTGCCAGCAGTTCCCAAGGGAGAGATCAGCCCCAGCATTTT	CASSSQGRDQPQHF	TRBV6-5	TRBJ1-5	-	14	-
TGTGCCAGCAGCTTAGTAGGGGGCCGGACCGGGGAGCTGTTTTTT	CASSLVGGRTGELFF	TRBV7-8	TRBJ2-2	-	15	TRBD1
TGTGCCAGCAGCTTGGGCGGAAGCACAGATACGCAGTATTTT	CASSLGGSTDTQYF	TRBV5-8	TRBJ2-3	-	14	-
TGCGCCAGCAGCTTGGATCGAGATCAGCCCCAGCATTTT	CASSLDRDQPQHF	TRBV5-1	TRBJ1-5	-	13	-
TGTGCCAGCAGCCAATCAGCGGGCTCACACAACAATGAGCAGTTCTTC	CASSQSAGSHNNEQFF	TRBV4-2	TRBJ2-1	-	16	-
TGTGCCAGCAGTCCAAGAGGTGTAGATACGCAGTATTTT	CASSPRGVDTQYF	TRBV6-1	TRBJ2-3	-	13	-
TGTGCCAGCATGAGCGGGAGGGCCGGAATGAACACCGGGGAGCTGTTTTTT	CASMSGRAGMNTGELFF	TRBV2	TRBJ2-2	-	17	TRBD2
TGTGCCTGGAGTGGACAGCTCTTAAATCAGCCCCAGCATTTT	CAWSGQLLNQPQHF	TRBV30	TRBJ1-5	-	14	-
TGTGCCAGCAGCGGAATGCGGGACAGGGAGAAGGAGACCCAGTACTTC	CASSGMRDREKETQYF	TRBV5-4	TRBJ2-5	-	16	TRBD1
TGCAGCGACCAGGGACAGGGGTATGGTGAAGCTTTCTTT	CSDQGQGYGEAFF	TRBV29-1	TRBJ1-1	-	13	TRBD1
TGTGCCAGCAGCGACCTAGGGAGGAGGGCCACTAATGAAAAACTGTTTTTT	CASSDLGRRATNEKLFF	TRBV2	TRBJ1-4	once	17	-
TGTGCCAGCAGCTCCGGGACAGCTAAAGAGACCCAGTACTTC	CASSSGTAKETQYF	TRBV5-6	TRBJ2-5	-	14	TRBD1
TGTGCCTGGAGCGTCCCTAGACGGTCCTATAATTCACCCCTCCACTTT	CAWSVPRRSYNSPLHF	TRBV30	TRBJ1-6	-	16	-
TGTGCCAGCAGGCCCCCGGGACAGGGAAAGGCCCAGTACTTC	CASRPPGQGKAQYF	TRBV7-2	TRBJ2-5	-	14	TRBD1
TGTGCCACCAGCAGCCAACAGGGGGTCACTGAAGCTTTCTTT	CATSSQQGVTEAFF	TRBV15	TRBJ1-1	-	14	TRBD1
TGTGCCAGCAGCTTAGCCCCTCGGGATGGGCCTAGCACAGATACGCAGTATTTT	CASSLAPRDGPSTDTQYF	TRBV7-8	TRBJ2-3	-	18	-
TGTGCCAGCAGTGCAACAGTCACAGATACGCAGTATTTT	CASSATVTDTQYF	TRBV6-4	TRBJ2-3	once	13	-
TGTGCCAGCTCACCGGACAGAACTAACTATGGCTACACCTTC	CASSPDRTNYGYTF	TRBV18	TRBJ1-2	-	14	-
TGTGCCAGCAGCTTCGAACCGGGACTATGGAGCGCGCAGTACTTC	CASSFEPGLWSAQYF	TRBV5-6	TRBJ2-7	-	15	TRBD2
TGTGCCAGCAGCCCGGAGACTAGCGCCGTAGGTGCAGATACGCAGTATTTT	CASSPETSAVGADTQYF	TRBV7-2	TRBJ2-3	-	17	TRBD2
TGTGCCAGCAGCCGTCCGGGGGGGACTGAAGCTTTCTTT	CASSRPGGTEAFF	TRBV6-6	TRBJ1-1	-	13	-
TGTGCCAGCAGCGATAGCGGGAGTGGTCACAATGAGCAGTTCTTC	CASSDSGSGHNEQFF	TRBV9	TRBJ2-1	-	15	TRBD2
TGTGCCAGTAGTCGCGGGGAACTCTACAATGAGCAGTTCTTC	CASSRGELYNEQFF	TRBV19	TRBJ2-1	-	14	-
TGTGCCAGCAGCTTAGCAGGGGGCCTTGGCTACACCTTC	CASSLAGGLGYTF	TRBV7-2	TRBJ1-2	few	13	TRBD1
TGCAGCGTCAGATCCAGGGGGGCTAACTATGGCTACACCTTC	CSVRSRGANYGYTF	TRBV29-1	TRBJ1-2	few	14	TRBD1
TGTGCCAGCACGACCAGGGGGTTAGACTATGGCTACACCTTC	CASTTRGLDYGYTF	TRBV2	TRBJ1-2	-	14	TRBD1